Each of the 24 T cell receptor beta chains below was sequenced from the same sample in a study of a mutant IDH1 vaccine in newly diagnosed glioma. Time point noted: week 35, safety follow-up. Doses comprised 300 ug of mutant IDH1 20-mer peptide each, plus topical imiquimod. Their antigens are not known. Sequenced by immunoSEQ multiplex PCR; TCRdb stores in-frame clones only, minus some. This sample has tens of thousands of clones; approximately 90% occur once, and the top ten carry around 5.4%. This material consisted of PBMCs, taken from a glioma patient whose treatment included an IDH1 peptide vaccine. The receptor source for this set is a woman aged 40 to 55 with glioma.

The J gene is TRBJ1-1, the V gene TRBV7-9, with 9 bases matching TRBD1. CDR1 and CDR2 from the germline V gene are SEHNR and FQNEAQ (reference sequence). J lost 1 base, V lost 5 bases, and 14 bases had no gene match. CDR3 length equals 18 residues. The DNA of the CDR3 is TGTGCCAGCAGCCTCGCGGGTTTTCGGGACAGGGCGAACACTGAAGCTTTCTTT. It translates to CASSLAGFRDRANTEAFF.

The CDR3 region has the DNA TGTGCCAGCTCACCCTTACTAGCGGGGGGCTACAATGAGCAGTTCTTC. Amino acid sequence: CASSPLLAGGYNEQFF. This chain links TRBV18 with TRBJ2-1; 12 positions match TRBD2. The CDR3 spans 16 residues. The V segment lost 3 bases and the J segment 3 bases; nucleotides outside the gene matches: 3. Germline V lookup: CDR1 KGHSH, CDR2 LQKENI.

As for this clone: The junction does not match germline at one end; this may be a read error. The rearrangement links TRBV7-9 to TRBJ1-4, with 12 bases lining up with TRBD1. This CDR3 is built from 17 residues. Germline CDR1 SEHNR, CDR2 FQNEAQ (reference sequence). The CDR3 spells CASSQGGQGATNEKLFF. CDR3 bases: TGTGCCAGCAGCCAAGGGGGACAGGGGGCAACCAATGAAAAACTGTTTTTT.

This clone was counted a few times. The chain uses TRBV10-3 and TRBJ1-1; D remains unclear. V lost 0 bases to trimming and J lost 0 bases, with 8 bases between them. Germline lookup yields CDR1 ENHRY and CDR2 SYGVKD. The CDR3 covers 15 residues. The CDR3 bases are TGTGCCATCAGTGAGTCGAGAGTGTTGAACACTGAAGCTTTCTTT. It is translated as CAISESRVLNTEAFF.

The chain couples TRBV9 to TRBJ2-7, with TRBD1 matching 7 bases. With 4 bases clipped from V and 1 base from J, the junction kept 5 bases outside the gene matches. Germline loops: CDR1 SGDLS, CDR2 YYNGEE. The CDR3 length is 14 residues. CDR3 in DNA: TGTGCCAGCAGCCCCAGGGACAGATCCTACGAGCAGTACTTC. Amino acids: CASSPRDRSYEQYF.

V usage is TRBV2 and J usage is TRBJ1-2, with 10 bases that match TRBD1. V lost 0 bases to trimming and J lost 4 bases; unmatched junction nucleotides: 8. The CDR3 has 17 amino acids. CDR1 SNHLY and CDR2 FYNNEI come from the germline V gene. The CDR3 DNA reads as TGTGCCAGCAGTGAAGCAATCCGACAGGGGGCCGGCTATGGCTACACCTTC. Its protein product is CASSEAIRQGAGYGYTF.

This clone was seen a single time. V is TRBV18 and J is TRBJ2-7; possible D gene TRBD2, 6 bases. CDR1 is KGHSH, CDR2 LQKENI, per germline. The CDR3 contains 15 residues. Between the trimmed V and J ends, which lost 1 base and 0 bases, there was a span of 10 bases. CDR3 amino acids: CASSPLGDSSYEQYF. Here the CDR3 DNA reads TGTGCCAGCTCACCACTGGGGGACTCCTCCTACGAGCAGTACTTC.

This clone came up a few times. This rearrangement joins TRBV5-1 to TRBJ1-4, with unresolved D. V gave up 0 bases and J gave up 0 bases, with 6 bases separating them. CDR1 and CDR2 (germline): SGHRS, YFSETQ. This CDR3 comprises 15 residues. The CDR3 coding sequence is TGCGCCAGCAGCTTGGGGGCAGCAACTAATGAAAAACTGTTTTTT. It yields the protein CASSLGAATNEKLFF.

This clone appeared a single time. The genes are TRBV5-4 and TRBJ2-7; 10 nucleotides line up with TRBD1. V lost 5 bases and J lost 4; bases outside the gene matches: 6. The V gene's germline CDR1 is SGHNT and CDR2 YYREEE (reference sequence). The CDR3 covers 14 residues. The CDR3 sequence: CASSPGTGAYEQYF. CDR3 DNA: TGTGCCAGCAGTCCCGGGACAGGGGCATACGAGCAGTACTTC.

The chain is built from TRBV5-1 and TRBJ1-1, with 9 nucleotides matching TRBD1. CDR1 is SGHRS, CDR2 YFSETQ, per germline. The CDR3 length is 14 residues. V was pared by 4 bases and J by 6 bases, with 7 bases of the junction left unmatched. DNA for the CDR3: TGCGCCAGCAGCCTCCCGGGACAGGGATCTGAAGCTTTCTTT. The encoded protein is CASSLPGQGSEAFF.

The CDR3 region is CASSLIVGLAGVRELFF. CDR3 nucleotides: TGCGCCAGCAGCTTGATTGTGGGGCTAGCAGGGGTCCGGGAGCTGTTTTTT. This chain joins TRBV5-1 and TRBJ2-2; D may be TRBD1 (6 bases). The CDR3 covers 17 residues. Trimming pared 1 base from V and 9 bases from J, leaving 22 bases between. Per germline, CDR1 SGHRS and CDR2 YFSETQ.

This chain uses TRBV29-1 with TRBJ2-7, with D possibly called TRBD1 or TRBD2 (5 bases each). V lost 6 bases and J lost 1, with 16 bases in between. There are 14 residues in the CDR3. Germline CDR1 SQVTM, CDR2 ANQGSEA. In nucleotides, the CDR3 is TGCAGCGTGGCCAATAGAGGGGCATCCTACGAGCAGTACTTC. It encodes CSVANRGASYEQYF.

Only a few counts were recorded for this clone. The gene calls are TRBV7-9 and TRBJ2-7; 9 positions agree with TRBD2. From germline, CDR1 is SEHNR and CDR2 FQNEAQ (reference sequence). Trimming removed 0 bases from V and 5 bases from J; junction bases left unmatched: 14. The CDR3 runs 18 residues. Here the CDR3 reads CASSLALYRQREAHEQYF. In nucleotides, the CDR3 is TGTGCCAGCAGCTTAGCCCTCTATAGGCAGCGGGAGGCCCACGAGCAGTACTTC.

This clone has a handful of counts. The chain employs TRBV2 and TRBJ1-2; maybe TRBD1 (5 bases). This CDR3 has 13 residues. Trimming left V 8 bases short and J 1 base short, with 11 bases between. In germline, CDR1 is SNHLY, CDR2 FYNNEI. CDR3 DNA: TGTGCCAGCGCAGGGTTTAATAACTATGGCTACACCTTC. As protein: CASAGFNNYGYTF.

The rearrangement uses TRBV7-9 and TRBJ1-1; D unresolved. CDR1 SEHNR and CDR2 FQNEAQ come from the germline V gene (reference sequence). This CDR3 spans 14 amino acids. Between the trimmed V and J ends, which lost 2 bases and 1 base, there was a span of 8 bases. CDR3 DNA sequence: TGTGCCAGCAGCTTAATGAACTCGAACACTGAAGCTTTCTTT. This gives the protein CASSLMNSNTEAFF.

The rearrangement joins TRBV7-2 to TRBJ1-3; D ambiguous. The CDR3 extends over 17 amino acids. The V end lost 4 bases, the J end lost 0 bases, and 16 bases lay between the germline ends. Germline CDR1 and CDR2: SGHTA and FQGNSA. The CDR3 DNA reads TGTGCCAGCAGCTCCTTCGATGGACGCAACTCTGGAAACACCATATATTTT. It codes for CASSSFDGRNSGNTIYF.

The chain combines TRBV5-1 with TRBJ1-2; no firm D call. Trimming took off 4 bases at V and 2 bases at J, with 9 bases between the two ends. CDR3 length equals 13 residues. Germline V gives CDR1 SGHRS, CDR2 YFSETQ. The CDR3 DNA reads TGCGCCAGCAGCGATACAACAAACTATGGCTACACCTTC. It specifies CASSDTTNYGYTF. Full variable domain (outside the CDR3, taken from reference TRBV5-1 and TRBJ1-2): KAGVTQTPRYLIKTRGQQVTLSCSPISGHRSVSWYQQTPGQGLQFLFEYFSETQRNKGNFPGRFSGRQFSNSRSEMNVSTLELGDSALYLCASSDTTNYGYTFGSGTRLTVV.

This chain joins TRBV11-1 and TRBJ2-1; perhaps TRBD2 as D (5 bases). This CDR3 contains 13 residues. Germline V gene data show CDR1 as SGHAT and CDR2 as FQDESV (reference sequence). Trimming pared 7 bases from V and 9 bases from J, leaving 16 bases between. The CDR3 bases are TGTGCCAGCACGGATTCGGGGAAGAGTGAGCAGTTCTTC. It codes for CASTDSGKSEQFF.

The chain links TRBV6-5 to TRBJ2-1; the D gene is possibly TRBD1 (6 bases). Germline V gives CDR1 MNHEY, CDR2 SVGAGI. V was clipped by 1 base and J by 4 bases, with 14 bases between them. The CDR3 is 16 residues long. CDR3 residues: CASSYWTGTKYNEQFF. As DNA, the CDR3 is TGTGCCAGCAGTTACTGGACCGGGACAAAGTACAATGAGCAGTTCTTC.

This clone was picked up one time. The gene calls are TRBV27 and TRBJ2-3, with 7 bases lining up with TRBD2. V was clipped by 5 bases and J by 7 bases; unmatched bases: 12. The CDR3 contains 15 residues. The germline V gene encodes CDR1 MNHEY and CDR2 SMNVEV (reference sequence). The CDR3, as DNA: TGTGCCAGCAGTCCGGGAGGTCTGGGCCGCAATACGCAGTATTTT. This encodes CASSPGGLGRNTQYF.

This clone was detected only once. The chain combines TRBV5-4 with TRBJ2-1; a weak D match, TRBD2 (5 bases). Looked up from germline, CDR1 is SGHNT and CDR2 is YYREEE (reference sequence). The length of the CDR3 is 13 residues. Trimming removed 3 bases at V and 7 bases at J, with 11 bases between. The CDR3 DNA follows: TGTGCCAGCAGCTATGCGGGCATGAATGAGCAGTTCTTC. Amino acids: CASSYAGMNEQFF.

The V call is TRBV29-1, the J call TRBJ2-1; 7 bases agree with TRBD2. V lost 6 bases, J lost 5 bases, and 16 bases stayed unmatched. The CDR3 is 16 amino acids. Germline V gene lookup returns CDR1 SQVTM and CDR2 ANQGSEA. The CDR3 coding sequence is TGCAGCGTCCTGCGTACAAGCGGGAAAAGGGACAATGAGCAGTTCTTC. It translates to CSVLRTSGKRDNEQFF.

V is TRBV7-2 and J is TRBJ2-5; D call uncertain. Trimming stripped 1 base from V and 5 bases from J, with 17 bases between. This CDR3 contains 16 residues. Germline CDR1 SGHTA, CDR2 FQGNSA. The DNA for the CDR3 is TGTGCCAGCAGCTTAGAGGTTAATAGGCCCCGGGAGACCCAGTACTTC. Amino acids: CASSLEVNRPRETQYF.

This sequence joins TRBV15 and TRBJ2-1, with D perhaps matching TRBD1 (6 bases). CDR3 size: 13 residues. Germline CDR1 LNHNV, CDR2 YYDKDF (reference sequence). Trimming pared 1 base from V and 14 bases from J, leaving 15 bases between. The CDR3 DNA follows: TGTGCCACCAGCAGAGGGAGGACAGCTGCCGAGTTCTTC. It codes for CATSRGRTAAEFF.